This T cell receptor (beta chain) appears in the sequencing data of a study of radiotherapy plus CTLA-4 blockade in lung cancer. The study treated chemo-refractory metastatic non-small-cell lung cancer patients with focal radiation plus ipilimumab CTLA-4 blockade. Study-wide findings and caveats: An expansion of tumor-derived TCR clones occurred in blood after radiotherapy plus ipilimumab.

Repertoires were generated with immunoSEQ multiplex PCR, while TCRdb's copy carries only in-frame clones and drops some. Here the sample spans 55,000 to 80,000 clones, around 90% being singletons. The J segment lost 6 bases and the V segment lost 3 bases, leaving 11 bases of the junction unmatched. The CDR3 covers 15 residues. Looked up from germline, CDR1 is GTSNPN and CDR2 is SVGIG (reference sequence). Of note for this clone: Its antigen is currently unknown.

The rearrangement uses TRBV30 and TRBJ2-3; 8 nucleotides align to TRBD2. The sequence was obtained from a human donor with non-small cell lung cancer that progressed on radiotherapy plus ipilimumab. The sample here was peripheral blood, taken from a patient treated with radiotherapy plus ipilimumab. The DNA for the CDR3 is TGTGCCTGGAGGACTAGCGAAACACCCAGGGATACGCAGTATTTT. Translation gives CAWRTSETPRDTQYF.